This T cell receptor beta chain appears in the sequencing data of a study of metastatic and nonmetastatic thyroid tumors. The wider study: Blood and tumor or nodule tissue repertoires from malignant and benign thyroid patients were compared. Study outcomes and limitations: Patients with malignant thyroid tumors reportedly had significantly higher TCR beta diversity than those with benign nodules, in blood and tumor.

This clone was picked up many times. Its antigen is unknown. All patients were treatment-naive before thyroid surgery. CDR1 is LNHDA, CDR2 SQIVND, per germline (reference sequence). CDR3 size: 12 residues. V was clipped by 5 bases and J by 10 bases, with 12 bases between them. In the authors' methods: Clinicopathological groups supplied CDR3 differences that were used to build a distant-metastasis classifier for papillary thyroid cancer. TCRdb reanalyzed the PCR reads via MiXCR. The V and J calls reflect TCRdb's pipeline rather than the authors' work. The data contain tens of thousands of clones, 13% to 15% of them singletons.

This TCR derives from a male donor with papillary thyroid cancer or a benign thyroid nodule (not recorded which). Some clones in this sample may be carry-over from other donors' samples. Sequenced material: blood. The chain couples TRBV19 to TRBJ2-1; D gene ambiguous. This CDR3 is CASSAQGREQFF. In nucleotides, the CDR3 is TGTGCCAGTAGTGCGCAAGGGCGAGAGCAGTTCTTC.